One and the same sample provided the 17 T cell receptor beta chains below, sequenced in a study of blood T cells in healthy people across ages. Then a second PCR, running about 6 to 12 cycles, was carried out with a sample-barcoded 5' primer and a J-beta primer mix. From the 5' RACE reads, TCRdb called clonotypes with MiXCR, one entry per CDR3 protein. The sample records over 950,000 distinct CDR3 sequences, just over 50% being singletons. The sequencing input was blood. The receptors stem from an older woman in good health.

This clonotype occurred a few times. The CDR3: CSANPSTLAGETQETQYF. CDR3 DNA: TGCAGTGCTAACCCGAGTACTTTAGCGGGAGAAACCCAAGAGACCCAGTACTTC. This chain uses TRBV20-1 with TRBJ2-5; 9 bases fit TRBD2. After removal of 4 bases from V and 1 base from J, the junction contained 16 bases not matched to a gene. Germline V gene sequence: CDR1 DFQATT, CDR2 SNEGSKA (reference sequence). The CDR3 spans 18 residues.

This clonotype is a singleton in its sample. The chain links TRBV4-2 to TRBJ2-4; D is perhaps TRBD1 (6 bases). The CDR3 sequence is 14 residues long. V was shortened by 3 bases and J by 4 bases, with 10 bases between the two germline ends. The germline CDR1 and CDR2 sequences are LGHNA and YNFKEQ. CDR3 in DNA: TGTGCCAGCAGCCAGGGGGCAGGGAAAAACATTCAGTACTTC. Translated: CASSQGAGKNIQYF.

This clonotype has just a few counts. The chain carries TRBV6-2 or TRBV6-3 and TRBJ1-2; no definite D call. This CDR3 has 16 amino acids. Germline assignment: CDR1 MNHEY and CDR2 SVGEGT. V was clipped by 1 base and J by 3 bases, with 15 bases between them. The CDR3 spells CASSYLQPSRHYGYTF. The CDR3 DNA follows: TGTGCCAGCAGTTACTTGCAGCCCAGCCGACACTATGGCTACACCTTC.

Note on this clonotype: A junction boundary mismatches the germline segment, possibly from a read error. The chain has TRBV29-1 and TRBJ2-3; the D gene is possibly TRBD2 (5 bases). This CDR3 region has 14 residues. Germline V gene lookup returns CDR1 SQVTM and CDR2 ANQGSEA. CDR3 sequence reads: CSVVERTTTVTQYF. In DNA, the CDR3 is TGCAGCGTTGTGGAGCGGACCACCACAGTTACGCAGTATTTT.

V is TRBV10-3 and J is TRBJ1-6; perhaps TRBD1 as D (5 bases). The CDR3 covers 15 residues. Trimming took 2 bases from V and 8 from J, leaving 13 bases between them. Germline V gene lookup returns CDR1 ENHRY and CDR2 SYGVKD. The CDR3 DNA reads as TGTGCCATCAGTGAGGGGACTCTCCTTGATTCACCCCTCCACTTT. The encoded protein is CAISEGTLLDSPLHF.

The chain couples TRBV20-1 to TRBJ2-1, with TRBD2 identical over 13 bases. The CDR3 spans 16 residues. With V trimmed by 0 bases and J by 10 bases, 9 bases remained unmatched. Germline V lookup: CDR1 DFQATT, CDR2 SNEGSKA (reference sequence). The CDR3 nucleotides read TGCAGTGCTAGAGACTTCAGGACTAGCGGGAGTCCAGAGCAGTTCTTC. It is translated as CSARDFRTSGSPEQFF.

This clonotype has a handful of counts. The V call is TRBV7-2, the J call TRBJ2-7; 7 bases match TRBD1. This CDR3 region has 16 residues. Losses at the gene ends were 6 bases for V and 6 bases for J; bases not matched to a gene: 17. Germline CDR1 reads SGHTA; CDR2 reads FQGNSA. Written as DNA, the CDR3 is TGTGCCAGCAGTCTAGTAACTGGACAGGTTCTTTCCGAGCAGTACTTC. Translated, it gives CASSLVTGQVLSEQYF.

This sequence joins TRBV12-3 or TRBV12-4 and TRBJ2-5; no definite D call. V dropped 6 bases and J dropped 11 bases, with 16 bases sitting between them. There are 12 residues in the CDR3. The DNA for the CDR3 is TGTGCCAGCAGCCCAATAGGATCACAGCAGTACTTC. Its translation is CASSPIGSQQYF.

V is TRBV3-1 and J is TRBJ2-4; TRBD1 aligns across 9 bases. The closer fit of TRBJ2-7 to the DNA end suggests the J call may be wrong. CDR1 is LGHDT and CDR2 is YNNKEL in the germline V gene (reference sequence). The CDR3 consists of 15 residues. CDR3 DNA: TGTGCCAGCAGCCAAGATGGGGACAGGGTGGACGAGCAGTACTTC. Protein product: CASSQDGDRVDEQYF.

On this clonotype: The junction departs from germline at one end; a sequencing error may be responsible. The gene calls are TRBV7-9 and TRBJ2-3; D gene uncertain. CDR3 length: 12 residues. Germline CDR1 is SEHNR and CDR2 is FQNEAQ (reference sequence). Here the CDR3 DNA reads TGTGCCAGCAGCCCTTCTATAGATGCGCAGTATTTT. Encoded protein: CASSPSIDAQYF.

This clonotype is deemed medium-sized. This may arise from a read error, as a much more abundant clone is one base away. V is TRBV20-1 and J is TRBJ2-1, with 10 bases fitting TRBD2. The J call is uncertain, as TRBJ2-7 better fits the DNA end. CDR3 length: 17 amino acids. Germline values: CDR1 DFQATT, CDR2 SNEGSKA (reference sequence). In DNA form, the CDR3 reads TGCAGTGCCTTAACCCGACTAGCGGGTAGCTCCTACAATGAGCAGTACTTC. It yields the protein CSALTRLAGSSYNEQYF.

This clonotype was counted many times. The chain has TRBV12-3 or TRBV12-4 and TRBJ2-4; 15 nucleotides match TRBD2. The CDR3 extends over 19 amino acids. The J segment lost 1 base and the V segment lost 5 bases, leaving 9 bases of the junction unmatched. CDR3 loop: CASSPRTSGRAPAKNIQYF. In nucleotides, the CDR3 is TGTGCCAGCAGTCCTAGGACTAGCGGGAGGGCCCCGGCCAAAAACATTCAGTACTTC.

Remarks on this clonotype: The germline gene is not matched at one end of the junction; a read error may be the cause. This rearrangement joins TRBV9 to TRBJ2-7; 8 bases match TRBD2. Germline V lookup: CDR1 SGDLS, CDR2 YYNGEE. The CDR3 runs 15 residues. The CDR3 loop is CASSVGGTSNYVQYF. The CDR3 bases are TGTGCCAGCAGCGTAGGTGGGACTAGTAACTACGTGCAGTACTTC. The full variable domain, with the rest looked up from reference TRBV9 and TRBJ2-7, is DSGVTQTPKHLITATGQRVTLRCSPRSGDLSVYWYQQSLDQGLQFLIQYYNGEERAKGNILERFSAQQFPDLHSELNLSSLELGDSALYFCASSVGGTSNYVQYFGPGTRLTVT.

V is TRBV28 and J is TRBJ2-7, with D possibly TRBD1 on 5 matching bases. The V end lost 6 bases, the J end lost 0 bases, and 12 bases lay between the germline ends. Per germline, CDR1 MDHEN and CDR2 SYDVKM. This CDR3 region has 14 residues. The CDR3 region is CASRDRGVSYEQYF. In DNA, the CDR3 is TGTGCCAGCAGAGACAGAGGAGTCTCCTACGAGCAGTACTTC. Combining the CDR3 with reference TRBV28 and TRBJ2-7 gives the whole variable domain DVKVTQSSRYLVKRTGEKVFLECVQDMDHENMFWYRQDPGLGLRLIYFSYDVKMKEKGDIPEGYSVSREKKERFSLILESASTNQTSMYLCASRDRGVSYEQYFGPGTRLTVT.

This sequence joins TRBV15 and TRBJ2-2; 7 nucleotides line up with TRBD1. The CDR3 extends over 16 amino acids. V shed 0 bases, J shed 2 bases, and the junction held 3 bases outside the gene matches. Per the germline V gene, CDR1 is LNHNV and CDR2 is YYDKDF (reference sequence). The CDR3 nucleotides are TGTGCCACCAGCAGAGAGGCAGGGGGTAACACCGGGGAGCTGTTTTTT. It yields the protein CATSREAGGNTGELFF.

CDR3 sequence (DNA): TGTGCCAGCAGCTTAGCGGGCGGGAGGGCCCTCTACAATGAGCAGTTCTTC. This encodes CASSLAGGRALYNEQFF. The rearrangement uses TRBV7-9 and TRBJ2-1; the match to TRBD2 covers 9 bases. Germline V lookup: CDR1 SEHNR, CDR2 FQNEAQ (reference sequence). The V gene end was trimmed by 0 bases and the J gene end by 3 bases; junction bases not matched to a gene: 6. CDR3 length: 17 residues.

Here the CDR3 reads CASTRDRGQDTQYF. CDR3 nucleotide sequence: TGTGCCAGCACCCGGGACAGGGGGCAAGATACGCAGTATTTT. V and J are TRBV28 and TRBJ2-3, with 12 bases lining up with TRBD1. The germline CDR1 and CDR2 sequences are MDHEN and SYDVKM. With V trimmed by 7 bases and J by 5 bases, 4 bases remained unmatched. This CDR3 has 14 amino acids. Supplemented by reference TRBV28 and TRBJ2-3, the full variable domain reads DVKVTQSSRYLVKRTGEKVFLECVQDMDHENMFWYRQDPGLGLRLIYFSYDVKMKEKGDIPEGYSVSREKKERFSLILESASTNQTSMYLCASTRDRGQDTQYFGPGTRLTVL.